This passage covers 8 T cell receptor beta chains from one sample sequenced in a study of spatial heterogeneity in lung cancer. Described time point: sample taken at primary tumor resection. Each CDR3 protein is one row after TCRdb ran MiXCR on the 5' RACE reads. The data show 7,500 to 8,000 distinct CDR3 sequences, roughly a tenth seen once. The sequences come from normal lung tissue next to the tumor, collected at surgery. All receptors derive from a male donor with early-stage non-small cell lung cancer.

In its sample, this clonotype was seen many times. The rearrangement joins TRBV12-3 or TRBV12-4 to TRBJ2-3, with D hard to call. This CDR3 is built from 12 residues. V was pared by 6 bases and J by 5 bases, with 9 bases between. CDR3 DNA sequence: TGTGCCAGCAGCCCCGCTAGAGATACGCAGTATTTT. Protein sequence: CASSPARDTQYF.

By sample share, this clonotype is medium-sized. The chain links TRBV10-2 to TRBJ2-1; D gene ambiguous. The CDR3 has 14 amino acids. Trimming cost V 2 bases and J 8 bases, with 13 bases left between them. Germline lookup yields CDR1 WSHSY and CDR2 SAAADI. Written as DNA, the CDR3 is TGCGCCAGCAGTGAGCCGAGCGATGTTCATGAGCAGTTCTTC. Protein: CASSEPSDVHEQFF.

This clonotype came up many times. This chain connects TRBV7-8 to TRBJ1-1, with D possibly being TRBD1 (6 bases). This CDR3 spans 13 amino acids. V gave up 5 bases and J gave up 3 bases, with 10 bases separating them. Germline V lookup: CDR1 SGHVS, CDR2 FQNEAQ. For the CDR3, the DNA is TGTGCCAGCAGCAAATACAGGGACACTGAAGCTTTCTTT. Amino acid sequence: CASSKYRDTEAFF.

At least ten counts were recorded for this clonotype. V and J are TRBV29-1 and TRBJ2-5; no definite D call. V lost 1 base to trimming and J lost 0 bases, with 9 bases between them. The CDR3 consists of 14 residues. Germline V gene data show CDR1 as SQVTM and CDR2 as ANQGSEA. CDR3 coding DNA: TGCAGCGTTGAAGGGGCAGAGAACCAAGAGACCCAGTACTTC. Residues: CSVEGAENQETQYF.

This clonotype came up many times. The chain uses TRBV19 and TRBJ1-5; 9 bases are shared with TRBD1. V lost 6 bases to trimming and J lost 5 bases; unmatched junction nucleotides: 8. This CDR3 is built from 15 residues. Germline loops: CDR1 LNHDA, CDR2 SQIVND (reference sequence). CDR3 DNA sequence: TGTGCCAGTAGCCGGACAGGGGATTATCATCAGCCCCAGCATTTT. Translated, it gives CASSRTGDYHQPQHF.

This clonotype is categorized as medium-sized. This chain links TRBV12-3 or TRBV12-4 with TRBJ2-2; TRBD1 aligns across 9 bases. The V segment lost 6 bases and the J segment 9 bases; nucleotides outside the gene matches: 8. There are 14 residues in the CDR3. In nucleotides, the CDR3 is TGTGCCAGCAGGTCGGGACAGGGAGGATGGGAGCTGTTTTTT. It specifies CASRSGQGGWELFF.

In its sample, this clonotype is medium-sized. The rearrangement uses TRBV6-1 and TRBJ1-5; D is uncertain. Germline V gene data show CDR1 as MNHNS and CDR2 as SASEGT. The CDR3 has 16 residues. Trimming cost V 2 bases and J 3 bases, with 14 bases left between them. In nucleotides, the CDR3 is TGTGCCAGCAGTGAATTCGGGCGGCTAAACAATCAGCCCCAGCATTTT. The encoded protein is CASSEFGRLNNQPQHF.

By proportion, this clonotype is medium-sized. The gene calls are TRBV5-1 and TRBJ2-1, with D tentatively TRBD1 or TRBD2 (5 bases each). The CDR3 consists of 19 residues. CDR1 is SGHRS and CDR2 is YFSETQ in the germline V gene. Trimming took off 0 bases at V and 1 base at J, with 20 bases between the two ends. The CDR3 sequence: CASSLVGVGVASSYNEQFF. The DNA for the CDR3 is TGCGCCAGCAGCTTGGTAGGGGTTGGGGTAGCGTCTTCCTACAATGAGCAGTTCTTC. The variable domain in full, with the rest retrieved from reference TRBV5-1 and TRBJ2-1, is KAGVTQTPRYLIKTRGQQVTLSCSPISGHRSVSWYQQTPGQGLQFLFEYFSETQRNKGNFPGRFSGRQFSNSRSEMNVSTLELGDSALYLCASSLVGVGVASSYNEQFFGPGTRLTVL.